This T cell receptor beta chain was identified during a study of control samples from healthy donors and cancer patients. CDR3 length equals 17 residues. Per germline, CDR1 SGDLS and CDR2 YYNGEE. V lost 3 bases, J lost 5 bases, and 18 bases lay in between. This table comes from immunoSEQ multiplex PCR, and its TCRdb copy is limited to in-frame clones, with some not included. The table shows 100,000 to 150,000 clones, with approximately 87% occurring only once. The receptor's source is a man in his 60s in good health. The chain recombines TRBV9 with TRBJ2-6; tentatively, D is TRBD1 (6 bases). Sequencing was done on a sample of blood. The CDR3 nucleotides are TGTGCCAGCAGCGGTACCATGGGGGCTCCTAGGGCCAACGTCCTGACTTTC. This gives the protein CASSGTMGAPRANVLTF. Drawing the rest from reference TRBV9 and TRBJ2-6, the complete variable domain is DSGVTQTPKHLITATGQRVTLRCSPRSGDLSVYWYQQSLDQGLQFLIQYYNGEERAKGNILERFSAQQFPDLHSELNLSSLELGDSALYFCASSGTMGAPRANVLTFGAGSRLTVL.